Following are 20 T cell receptor beta chains from one sample sequenced in a study of shared clonotypes between healthy human individuals. The protocol was immunoSEQ multiplex PCR, while the TCRdb copy is restricted to in-frame clones and leaves out a portion. The table records hundreds of thousands of clones, around 96% of them present only once. The sample taken for sequencing was naive CD4+ T cells sorted from blood. Indicated subset: CD45RA+ positively selected. These receptors were taken from a woman in her thirties in good health.

The chain uses TRBV28 and TRBJ2-7, with D unclear. The CDR3 runs 14 residues. Germline V gene data show CDR1 as MDHEN and CDR2 as SYDVKM. V was shortened by 11 bases and J by 7 bases, with 24 bases between the two germline ends. Here the CDR3 DNA reads TGTGCCTCAGAAAAGGGCTACTACGATAGAGAGCAGTACTTC. Translated: CASEKGYYDREQYF.

The V call is TRBV27, the J call TRBJ1-2; 9 bases line up with TRBD1. The length of the CDR3 is 16 residues. J gave up 2 bases and V 5 bases, and 9 bases lay outside the gene matches. Germline CDR1 and CDR2: MNHEY and SMNVEV (reference sequence). The chain's CDR3 is CASSRIKQGANYGYTF. The DNA for the CDR3 is TGTGCCAGCAGTAGAATTAAACAGGGGGCGAACTATGGCTACACCTTC.

The V gene is TRBV4-1, the J gene TRBJ2-5; 10 nucleotides match TRBD2. CDR1 and CDR2 from the germline V gene are MGHRA and YSYEKL. Trimming at V came to 1 base and at J to 4 bases, leaving 9 bases not matched to a gene. This CDR3 region has 17 residues. CDR3 amino acids: CASSQAYLAGVGETQYF. The CDR3 coding sequence is TGCGCCAGCAGCCAAGCTTACCTAGCGGGAGTGGGAGAGACCCAGTACTTC.

The V gene is TRBV11-3, the J gene TRBJ1-5; D ambiguous. Trimming left V 0 bases short and J 3 bases short, with 9 bases between. Germline CDR1 is SGHNT and CDR2 is YENEEA. The CDR3 sequence is 15 residues long. The CDR3 is CASSLELDPNQPQHF. The CDR3 bases are TGTGCCAGCAGCTTAGAATTGGATCCCAATCAGCCCCAGCATTTT.

This sequence joins TRBV28 and TRBJ1-2; weak D call: TRBD1 (6 bases). Germline V gives CDR1 MDHEN, CDR2 SYDVKM. The CDR3 runs to 14 residues. Trimming removed 7 bases from V and 4 bases from J, with 16 bases in between. This CDR3 is CASTRSDSFYGYTF. The CDR3 DNA sequence: TGTGCCAGCACCCGTTCGGACAGCTTCTATGGCTACACCTTC.

The chain uses TRBV10-3 and TRBJ2-7; 7 bases agree with TRBD2. The CDR3 totals 13 residues. V shed 10 bases, J shed 2 bases, and the junction held 8 bases outside the gene matches. CDR1 and CDR2 from the germline V gene are ENHRY and SYGVKD. The DNA of the CDR3 is TGTGCCACCGCGGCGGGAGTACCCTACGAGCAGTACTTC. This codes for CATAAGVPYEQYF.

This chain links TRBV25-1 with TRBJ2-2; 7 bases are a match to TRBD1. There are 18 residues in the CDR3. The trim removed 4 bases at V and 1 base at J, leaving 12 bases unmatched. Germline V gene lookup returns CDR1 MGHDK and CDR2 SYGVNS. CDR3 DNA sequence: TGTGCCAGCAGTGGTCCCGGGACAGCCAGATGGAACACCGGGGAGCTGTTTTTT. As protein: CASSGPGTARWNTGELFF.

The V gene is TRBV28, the J gene TRBJ2-7, with TRBD2 as a possible D gene (6 bases). Trimming removed 2 bases at V and 0 bases at J, with 11 bases between. Germline values: CDR1 MDHEN, CDR2 SYDVKM. This CDR3 contains 15 residues. CDR3 DNA sequence: TGTGCCAGCAGTTTAGCTAGCGACCACTCCTACGAGCAGTACTTC. This translates into CASSLASDHSYEQYF.

V gene TRBV10-1 combines with J gene TRBJ2-7; TRBD2 might be the D (6 bases). The CDR3 totals 18 residues. Per germline, CDR1 WNHNN and CDR2 SYGVQD (reference sequence). The V end was cut by 0 bases, the J end by 3 bases, with 21 bases between. As DNA, the CDR3 is TGCGCCAGCAGTGAGTCGATAGGGAGGCTTCCACCCATCTACGAGCAGTACTTC. It yields the protein CASSESIGRLPPIYEQYF.

The chain joins TRBV27 to TRBJ2-7; 9 bases line up with TRBD1. Germline values: CDR1 MNHEY, CDR2 SMNVEV (reference sequence). This CDR3 has 12 amino acids. V dropped 6 bases and J dropped 6; count of bases not matched to a gene: 3. In DNA, the CDR3 is TGTGCCAGCAGAACAGGGGGCGGCGAGCAGTACTTC. Its protein is CASRTGGGEQYF.

V usage is TRBV27 and J usage is TRBJ2-1; 15 nucleotides align to TRBD2. The CDR3 contains 15 residues. CDR1 is MNHEY, CDR2 SMNVEV, per germline (reference sequence). V was clipped by 5 bases and J by 7 bases; unmatched bases: 3. CDR3 in amino acids: CASSPGTSGRNEQFF. DNA of the CDR3: TGTGCCAGCAGTCCTGGGACTAGCGGGAGGAATGAGCAGTTCTTC.

This clone was found once. V is TRBV9 and J is TRBJ1-4, with D tentatively TRBD1 (6 bases). The CDR3 extends over 15 amino acids. The V end was cut by 0 bases, the J end by 4 bases, with 10 bases between. The germline gives CDR1 SGDLS, CDR2 YYNGEE. The chain's CDR3 is CASSVGQGFNEKLFF. The DNA for the CDR3 is TGTGCCAGCAGCGTAGGGCAGGGGTTTAATGAAAAACTGTTTTTT. The complete variable domain, with remaining parts taken from reference TRBV9 and TRBJ1-4, reads DSGVTQTPKHLITATGQRVTLRCSPRSGDLSVYWYQQSLDQGLQFLIQYYNGEERAKGNILERFSAQQFPDLHSELNLSSLELGDSALYFCASSVGQGFNEKLFFGSGTQLSVL.

The J gene is TRBJ1-1, the V gene TRBV27; D gene ambiguous. The CDR3 runs to 13 residues. Trimming cost V 6 bases and J 1 base, with 9 bases left between them. Germline CDR1 reads MNHEY; CDR2 reads SMNVEV (reference sequence). Here the CDR3 DNA reads TGTGCCAGCAGCTACCGACAGAACACTGAAGCTTTCTTT. This encodes CASSYRQNTEAFF.

CDR3: CALLAGGPEQFF. For the CDR3, the DNA is TGTGCCTTACTAGCGGGAGGGCCTGAGCAGTTCTTC. The chain joins TRBV30 to TRBJ2-1, with 13 bases that match TRBD2. This CDR3 region has 12 residues. Germline CDR1 is GTSNPN and CDR2 is SVGIG (reference sequence). V was clipped by 7 bases and J by 9 bases; unmatched bases: 3.

V is TRBV7-3 and J is TRBJ2-3; 10 bases agree with TRBD2. V shed 2 bases and J 9 bases; nucleotides not matched to a gene: 2. CDR3 length: 13 amino acids. Germline V CDR1 and CDR2: SGHTA, FQGTGA. The CDR3 sequence: CASSLLAGDTQYF. In DNA, the CDR3 is TGTGCCAGCAGCTTACTAGCGGGAGACACGCAGTATTTT.

This chain links TRBV28 with TRBJ2-1, with no clear D. Trimming pared 2 bases from V and 5 bases from J, leaving 13 bases between. Germline V CDR1 and CDR2: MDHEN, SYDVKM. CDR3 size: 15 residues. Here the CDR3 DNA reads TGTGCCAGCAGTTTAGCGGCCCCGCGGAACAATGAGCAGTTCTTC. It yields the protein CASSLAAPRNNEQFF.

The chain links TRBV29-1 to TRBJ2-7; 9 positions agree with TRBD1. This CDR3 has 11 amino acids. Germline V lookup: CDR1 SQVTM, CDR2 ANQGSEA. V was pared by 6 bases and J by 7 bases, with 4 bases of the junction left unmatched. This CDR3 is CSVNRGREQYF. In DNA, the CDR3 is TGCAGCGTGAACAGGGGGCGGGAGCAGTACTTC.

V is TRBV2 and J is TRBJ2-1; unclear D gene. Germline V gene sequence: CDR1 SNHLY, CDR2 FYNNEI. The CDR3 contains 11 residues. Trimming took off 3 bases at V and 9 bases at J, with 6 bases between the two ends. The CDR3 coding sequence is TGTGCCAGCAGTGATGAGTTTGAGCAGTTCTTC. Its translation is CASSDEFEQFF. Looking up the rest from reference TRBV2 and TRBJ2-1 gives the full variable domain: EPEVTQTPSHQVTQMGQEVILRCVPISNHLYFYWYRQILGQKVEFLVSFYNNEISEKSEIFDDQFSVERPDGSNFTLKIRSTKLEDSAMYFCASSDEFEQFFGPGTRLTVL.

The chain uses TRBV7-9 and TRBJ1-5; TRBD1 matches 8 bases. The J segment lost 3 bases and the V segment lost 5 bases, leaving 6 bases of the junction unmatched. The CDR3 runs to 15 residues. Looked up from germline, CDR1 is SEHNR and CDR2 is FQNEAQ (reference sequence). This CDR3 is CASSKTGGTNQPQHF. CDR3 bases: TGTGCCAGCAGCAAAACAGGGGGGACCAATCAGCCCCAGCATTTT.

The genes are TRBV29-1 and TRBJ2-5, with 14 bases fitting TRBD2. CDR3 size: 14 residues. Per germline, CDR1 SQVTM and CDR2 ANQGSEA. V shed 5 bases and J 3 bases; nucleotides not matched to a gene: 2. This CDR3 is CSVRTSGRKETQYF. The CDR3 DNA sequence: TGCAGCGTTAGGACTAGCGGGAGGAAAGAGACCCAGTACTTC.